Shown below are 21 T cell receptor beta chains from a single sample sequenced in a study of cytomegalovirus exposure and HLA in healthy donors. Primers: 60 Vbeta forward and 13 Jbeta reverse. Here immunoSEQ multiplex PCR was the method, and the copy in TCRdb shows in-frame clones only, minus some. The repertoire table contains 60,000 to 65,000 clones. The sequenced material came from PBMCs. The receptors were gathered from a young woman in good health and CMV-seronegative.

The chain combines TRBV2 with TRBJ1-6; 12 positions agree with TRBD1. The CDR3 runs to 15 residues. The ends lost 8 bases at V and 10 bases at J; junction bases unmatched: 9. Germline-derived CDR1 and CDR2 are SNHLY and FYNNEI. This CDR3 is CASLLWDRGQSPLHF. CDR3 nucleotide sequence: TGTGCCAGCTTGTTGTGGGACAGGGGGCAGTCACCCCTCCACTTT.

J is TRBJ1-5 and V is TRBV19, with D hard to call. The CDR3 length is 16 residues. Trimming removed 8 bases from V and 0 bases from J, with 17 bases in between. The germline gives CDR1 LNHDA, CDR2 SQIVND (reference sequence). Here the CDR3 reads CASQGGWRNSNQPQHF. The CDR3 region has the DNA TGTGCCAGTCAAGGAGGGTGGAGGAATAGCAATCAGCCCCAGCATTTT.

The chain couples TRBV11-2 to TRBJ2-7, with 7 nucleotides matching TRBD2. Germline V gene data show CDR1 as SGHAT and CDR2 as FQNNGV. V lost 1 base, J lost 6 bases, and 3 bases stayed unmatched. The CDR3 has 13 amino acids. The CDR3 is CASSLGLAAEQYF. CDR3 coding DNA: TGTGCCAGCAGCTTAGGGCTAGCGGCCGAGCAGTACTTC.

With respect to this clone: An end of the junction differs from the germline gene, which may be a read error. This chain joins TRBV7-7 and TRBJ2-7, with TRBD2 matching 7 bases. CDR1 SSHAT and CDR2 FNYEAQ come from the germline V gene (reference sequence). The CDR3 is 14 residues long. The CDR3 loop reads CASSPTTSPYEQYF. The CDR3 coding sequence is TGTGCTAGCAGCCCCACGACTAGCCCCTACGAGCAGTACTTC.

This chain connects TRBV18 to TRBJ2-1; perhaps TRBD1 as D (5 bases). Germline V gene sequence: CDR1 KGHSH, CDR2 LQKENI. The length of the CDR3 is 12 residues. Trimming removed 8 bases from V and 6 bases from J, with 11 bases in between. This CDR3 is CASTRVPNEQFF. The CDR3 DNA sequence: TGTGCCAGCACCAGGGTACCCAATGAGCAGTTCTTC.

The chain recombines TRBV4-1 with TRBJ2-2; 7 bases match TRBD1. From germline, CDR1 is MGHRA and CDR2 YSYEKL. CDR3 length: 16 residues. V lost 1 base and J lost 4; bases outside the gene matches: 6. For the CDR3, the DNA is TGCGCCAGCAGCCAAGCGGGACAGTCCAGCACCGGGGAGCTGTTTTTT. As protein: CASSQAGQSSTGELFF.

The J gene is TRBJ2-5, the V gene TRBV5-1; 8 bases agree with TRBD2. The CDR3 runs 15 residues. V was pared by 9 bases and J by 1 base, with 11 bases of the junction left unmatched. CDR1 is SGHRS and CDR2 is YFSETQ in the germline V gene. This CDR3 reads CANNPGTRVQETQYF. The CDR3 region has the DNA TGCGCCAACAATCCCGGGACTAGGGTCCAAGAGACCCAGTACTTC.

V gene TRBV4-1 combines with J gene TRBJ2-7; 7 bases are a match to TRBD2. CDR1 and CDR2 from the germline V gene are MGHRA and YSYEKL. The V and J ends lost 3 bases and 3 bases, in that order; junction bases with no gene match: 11. This CDR3 is built from 16 residues. The CDR3 sequence: CASSQGRLAVGYEQYF. The CDR3 coding sequence is TGCGCCAGCAGCCAGGGCCGGCTAGCGGTGGGCTACGAGCAGTACTTC.

V usage is TRBV30 and J usage is TRBJ2-2; tentatively, D is TRBD2 (6 bases). Trimming removed 2 bases at V and 4 bases at J, with 14 bases between. The CDR3 runs 15 residues. Germline values: CDR1 GTSNPN, CDR2 SVGIG (reference sequence). The CDR3 coding sequence is TGTGCCTGGAGTCCCGCGGGGCGCGTCACCGGGGAGCTGTTTTTT. Amino acid sequence: CAWSPAGRVTGELFF.

The V call is TRBV9, the J call TRBJ2-2; 11 nucleotides align to TRBD2. J lost 7 bases, V lost 5 bases, and 7 bases had no gene match. In germline, CDR1 is SGDLS, CDR2 YYNGEE. This CDR3 has 15 amino acids. CDR3 DNA sequence: TGTGCCAGCAGTGGGACTAGCGGTTCGAGCGGGGAGCTGTTTTTT. Amino acids: CASSGTSGSSGELFF.

This chain links TRBV5-1 with TRBJ2-5; D might be TRBD2 (6 bases). The germline V and J ends were trimmed by 1 base and 6 bases, with 16 bases remaining between them. Germline lookup yields CDR1 SGHRS and CDR2 YFSETQ. The CDR3 extends over 15 amino acids. The CDR3 DNA is TGCGCCAGCAGCTTGAGACTAGATGGGGAAAAGACCCAGTACTTC. Amino acid sequence: CASSLRLDGEKTQYF. The complete variable domain, with remaining parts taken from reference TRBV5-1 and TRBJ2-5, reads KAGVTQTPRYLIKTRGQQVTLSCSPISGHRSVSWYQQTPGQGLQFLFEYFSETQRNKGNFPGRFSGRQFSNSRSEMNVSTLELGDSALYLCASSLRLDGEKTQYFGPGTRLLVL.

This chain uses TRBV13 with TRBJ1-2; D gene unclear. V lost 5 bases, J lost 8 bases, and 18 bases lay in between. This CDR3 has 14 amino acids. Germline loops: CDR1 PRHDT, CDR2 FYEKMQ (reference sequence). CDR3 DNA sequence: TGTGCCAGCAGCACCCGTGCCCGAACCGGGGGCTACACCTTC. Protein product: CASSTRARTGGYTF.

The genes are TRBV6-1 and TRBJ2-1; D is possibly TRBD2 (6 bases). Germline V gene lookup returns CDR1 MNHNS and CDR2 SASEGT. The V gene lost 3 bases and the J gene lost 6 bases, with 21 bases spanning the gap. The CDR3 has 17 amino acids. CDR3 residues: CASSERTSTKRGNEQFF. The CDR3 nucleotides read TGTGCCAGCAGTGAGCGAACTAGCACCAAACGGGGCAATGAGCAGTTCTTC.

This chain connects TRBV6-1 to TRBJ1-2; D is unclear. Trimming took off 1 base at V and 8 bases at J, with 11 bases between the two ends. The CDR3 sequence is 13 residues long. Germline values: CDR1 MNHNS, CDR2 SASEGT. CDR3 protein: CASSEDRRKGYTF. The CDR3 nucleotides are TGTGCCAGCAGTGAAGACAGAAGAAAAGGCTACACCTTC.

The rearrangement joins TRBV5-4 to TRBJ2-7, with D tentatively TRBD1 (5 bases). Trimming removed 1 base at V and 3 bases at J, with 8 bases between. CDR1 and CDR2 (germline): SGHNT, YYREEE (reference sequence). The CDR3 contains 13 residues. The CDR3 DNA reads TGTGCCAGCAGCTTGCAGGGCCACTACGAGCAGTACTTC. Translation: CASSLQGHYEQYF.

This sequence joins TRBV11-3 and TRBJ1-2, with 8 bases lining up with TRBD1. The V gene end was trimmed by 0 bases and the J gene end by 8 bases; junction bases not matched to a gene: 14. The CDR3 totals 17 residues. The germline V gene encodes CDR1 SGHNT and CDR2 YENEEA. CDR3 in DNA: TGTGCCAGCAGCTTAGATCAAGATACCGGACAGGGAGAGGGCTACACCTTC. Protein: CASSLDQDTGQGEGYTF.

V usage is TRBV25-1 and J usage is TRBJ2-1; 13 nucleotides align to TRBD2. This CDR3 region has 18 residues. With V trimmed by 3 bases and J by 0 bases, 5 bases remained unmatched. Germline loops: CDR1 MGHDK, CDR2 SYGVNS. CDR3 sequence (DNA): TGTGCCAGCAGTGATGCGAGACTAGCGGGGGGCTCCTACAATGAGCAGTTCTTC. Translation gives CASSDARLAGGSYNEQFF.

The J gene is TRBJ1-1, the V gene TRBV27; D is undetermined. This CDR3 contains 17 residues. The germline CDR1 and CDR2 sequences are MNHEY and SMNVEV (reference sequence). Trimming cost V 4 bases and J 1 base, with 19 bases left between them. Here the CDR3 reads CASSSPSTSGSNTEAFF. The CDR3 nucleotides are TGTGCCAGCAGTTCCCCCTCAACAAGTGGTTCGAACACTGAAGCTTTCTTT.

The chain couples TRBV19 to TRBJ1-1, with D possibly being TRBD1 (6 bases). Trimming left V 1 base short and J 1 base short, with 10 bases between. CDR3 length: 15 amino acids. The germline V gene has CDR1 LNHDA and CDR2 SQIVND (reference sequence). CDR3 coding DNA: TGTGCCAGTAGTATAGGGGAGACAGGGAACACTGAAGCTTTCTTT. The encoded protein is CASSIGETGNTEAFF.

The chain employs TRBV30 and TRBJ1-4; no clear D. The CDR3 extends over 10 amino acids. V lost 4 bases and J lost 6, with 3 bases in between. Germline V gene data show CDR1 as GTSNPN and CDR2 as SVGIG (reference sequence). CDR3 nucleotide sequence: TGTGCCTGGAAGCATGAAAAACTGTTTTTT. This codes for CAWKHEKLFF.

The V and J genes are TRBV30 and TRBJ2-3; 14 nucleotides agree with TRBD2. This CDR3 is 15 amino acids long. Per the germline V gene, CDR1 is GTSNPN and CDR2 is SVGIG (reference sequence). V lost 8 bases, J lost 4 bases, and 8 bases stayed unmatched. The CDR3 region has the DNA TGTGCCGGGTCCCCGGGACTAGCGGGAGCAGATACGCAGTATTTT. Its protein product is CAGSPGLAGADTQYF.